This T cell receptor (beta chain) was identified in a study of CD8 T cells in ankylosing spondylitis. The CDR3 loop spans 14 amino acids. The V end was cut by 2 bases, the J end by 3 bases, with 11 bases between. Germline V gives CDR1 LGHNA, CDR2 YSLEER. Study-wide points: Blood of patients with ankylosing spondylitis appeared to be characterized by a TCR beta motif of eight highly homologous variants. Disease-linked clones bore a CD8+ phenotype, appearing relatively rarely in peripheral blood.

For this clonotype: The antigen is not known.

Quantitative 5'-RACE with molecular barcodes generated TCR beta libraries. TCRdb independently ran MiXCR on the 5' RACE reads; one entry per CDR3 protein. Among about 840,000 distinct CDR3 sequences listed, around 11% were seen once. The material sequenced was blood, either unsorted or a sorted T cell fraction (not recorded which). V and J are TRBV4-3 and TRBJ2-7; a possible D gene is TRBD1 (5 bases). The TCR originated in a male donor with ankylosing spondylitis. The CDR3 DNA sequence: TGCGCCAGCAGCCAAACCAGGGTGAGCTACGAGCAGTACTTC. This codes for CASSQTRVSYEQYF.